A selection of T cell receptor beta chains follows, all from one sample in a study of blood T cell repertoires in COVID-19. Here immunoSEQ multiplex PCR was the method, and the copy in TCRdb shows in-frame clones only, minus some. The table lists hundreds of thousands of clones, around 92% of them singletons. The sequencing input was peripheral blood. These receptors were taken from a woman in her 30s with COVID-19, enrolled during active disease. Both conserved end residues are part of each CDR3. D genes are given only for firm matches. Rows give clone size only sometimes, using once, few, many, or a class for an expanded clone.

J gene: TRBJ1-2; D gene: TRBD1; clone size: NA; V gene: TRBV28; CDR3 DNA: TGTGCCAGCAGTTTCACAGGGGACTATGGCTACACCTTC; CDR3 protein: CASSFTGDYGYTF
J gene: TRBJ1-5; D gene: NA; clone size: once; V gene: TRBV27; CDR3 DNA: TGTGCCAGCAGTCAACTCAATCAGCCCCAGCATTTT; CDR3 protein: CASSQLNQPQHF
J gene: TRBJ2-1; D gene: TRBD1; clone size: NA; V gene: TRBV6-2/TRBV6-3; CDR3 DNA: TGTGCCAGCAGTTATTACGGGACAGGGGGCGGCAATGAGCAGTTCTTC; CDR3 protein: CASSYYGTGGGNEQFF
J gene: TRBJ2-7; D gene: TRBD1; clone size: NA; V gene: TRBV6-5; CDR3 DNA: TGTGCCAGCAGTATCACCGGGACAGGGAATTACGAGCAGTACTTC; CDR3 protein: CASSITGTGNYEQYF
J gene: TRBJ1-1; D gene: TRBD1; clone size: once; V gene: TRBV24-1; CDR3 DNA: TGTGCCACCAGTGAGTCCGGGACAGAGCCTGAAGCTTTCTTT; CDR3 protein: CATSESGTEPEAFF
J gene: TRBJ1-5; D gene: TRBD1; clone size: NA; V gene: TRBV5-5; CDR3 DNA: TGTGCCAGCAGCTTGCTAGGGACAGGGATAGGTCAGCCCCAGCATTTT; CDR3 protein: CASSLLGTGIGQPQHF
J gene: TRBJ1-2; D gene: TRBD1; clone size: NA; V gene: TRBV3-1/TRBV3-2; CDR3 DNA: TGTGCCAGCAGCCAACTAGACAGGGCGGCCTATGGCTACACCTTC; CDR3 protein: CASSQLDRAAYGYTF
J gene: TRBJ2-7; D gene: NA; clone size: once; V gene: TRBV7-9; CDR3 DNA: TGTGCCAGCAGCTTATTTGGTGAAGGGGGTATCACCTACGAGCAGTACTTC; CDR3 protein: CASSLFGEGGITYEQYF
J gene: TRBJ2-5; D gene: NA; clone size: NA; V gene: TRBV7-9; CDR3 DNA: TGTGCCAGCAGCTTAGGGCGCGGGACGGAGACCCAGTACTTC; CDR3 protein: CASSLGRGTETQYF
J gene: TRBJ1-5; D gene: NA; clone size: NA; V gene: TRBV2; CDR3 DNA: TGTGCCAGCAGTGGCGGGCATTGGTATAGCAATCAGCCCCAGCATTTT; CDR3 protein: CASSGGHWYSNQPQHF
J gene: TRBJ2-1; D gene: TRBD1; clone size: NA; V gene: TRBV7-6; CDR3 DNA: TGTGCCAGCAGCTTTAGACAGGGGGCGCGGAATGAGCAGTTCTTC; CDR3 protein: CASSFRQGARNEQFF
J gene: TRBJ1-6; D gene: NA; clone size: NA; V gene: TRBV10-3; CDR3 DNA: TGTGCCATCAGTGAGTCGGCCTATTCACCCCTCCACTTT; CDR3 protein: CAISESAYSPLHF
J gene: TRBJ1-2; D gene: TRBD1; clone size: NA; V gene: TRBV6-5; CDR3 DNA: TGTGCCAGCAGTTACTCAGGGACAGGGATCGGCGGCTACACCTTC; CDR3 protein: CASSYSGTGIGGYTF
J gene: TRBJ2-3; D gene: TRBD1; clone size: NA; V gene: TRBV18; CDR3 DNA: TGTGCCAGCTCACGAAGGACAGGGACCACAGATACGCAGTATTTT; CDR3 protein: CASSRRTGTTDTQYF
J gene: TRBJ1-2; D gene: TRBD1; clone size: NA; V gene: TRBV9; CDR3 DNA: TGTGCCAGCAGCCGGGACAGGGTAGGGGGCTACACCTTC; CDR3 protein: CASSRDRVGGYTF
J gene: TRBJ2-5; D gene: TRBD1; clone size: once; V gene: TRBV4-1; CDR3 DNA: TGCGCCAGCAGCCAAGGCGACAGGGACGAGACCCAGTACTTC; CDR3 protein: CASSQGDRDETQYF
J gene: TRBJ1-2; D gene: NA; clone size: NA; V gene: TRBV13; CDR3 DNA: TGTGCCAGCAGCTCCGGACAGTCCTATGGCTACACCTTC; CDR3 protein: CASSSGQSYGYTF
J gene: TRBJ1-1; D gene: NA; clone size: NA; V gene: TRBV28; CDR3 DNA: TGTGCCAGCAGTTTATTAGTCTGGGGAGGGACTGAAGCTTTCTTT; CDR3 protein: CASSLLVWGGTEAFF
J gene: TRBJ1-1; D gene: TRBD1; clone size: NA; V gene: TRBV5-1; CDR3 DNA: TGCGCCAGCAGCCGGGACAGGGCTGACACTGAAGCTTTCTTT; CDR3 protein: CASSRDRADTEAFF
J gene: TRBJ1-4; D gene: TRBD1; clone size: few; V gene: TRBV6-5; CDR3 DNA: TGTGCCAGCAGTTACGGTCAATACAGGGGCGGTGAAAAACTGTTTTTT; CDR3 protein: CASSYGQYRGGEKLFF
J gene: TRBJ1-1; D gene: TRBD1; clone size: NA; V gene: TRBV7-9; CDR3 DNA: TGTGCCAGCACCATTACAGGGGCAATGAACACTGAAGCTTTCTTT; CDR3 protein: CASTITGAMNTEAFF
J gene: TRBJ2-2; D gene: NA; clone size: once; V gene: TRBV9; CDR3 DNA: TGTGCCAGCAGCGTAGGGGGTTCGCCAGGGGACGGGGAGCTGTTTTTT; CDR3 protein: CASSVGGSPGDGELFF
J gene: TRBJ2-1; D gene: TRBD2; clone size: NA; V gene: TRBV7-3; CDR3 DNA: TGTGCCAGCAGCTTTAGACTAGCGGGGCGCAATGAGCAGTTCTTC; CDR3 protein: CASSFRLAGRNEQFF
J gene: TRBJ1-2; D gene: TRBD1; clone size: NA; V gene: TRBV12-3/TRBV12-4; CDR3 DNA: TGTGCCAGCAAGACAGGGGCCAATGGCTACACCTTC; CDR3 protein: CASKTGANGYTF
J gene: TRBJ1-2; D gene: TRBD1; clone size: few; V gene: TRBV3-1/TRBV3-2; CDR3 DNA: TGTGCCAGCAGCCAAGTCTGGACAGGGGGCAATGGCTACACCTTC; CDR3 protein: CASSQVWTGGNGYTF
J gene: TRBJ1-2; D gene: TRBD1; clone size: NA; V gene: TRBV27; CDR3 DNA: TGTGCCAGCAGTTTGGACAGGGGGCATCCCTACACCTTC; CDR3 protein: CASSLDRGHPYTF
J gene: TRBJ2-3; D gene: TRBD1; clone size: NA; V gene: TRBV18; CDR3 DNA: TGTGCCAGCTCTCAGGGGGCAGGAGATACGCAGTATTTT; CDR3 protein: CASSQGAGDTQYF
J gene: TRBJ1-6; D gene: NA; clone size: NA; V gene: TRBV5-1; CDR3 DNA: TGCGCCAGCAGCTTGGACAGAGTTCATAATTCACCCCTCCACTTT; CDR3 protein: CASSLDRVHNSPLHF
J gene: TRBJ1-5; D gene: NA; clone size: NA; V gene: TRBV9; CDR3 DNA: TGTGCCAGCAGCGGCGGGCCCTACCCAAATCAGCCCCAGCATTTT; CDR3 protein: CASSGGPYPNQPQHF